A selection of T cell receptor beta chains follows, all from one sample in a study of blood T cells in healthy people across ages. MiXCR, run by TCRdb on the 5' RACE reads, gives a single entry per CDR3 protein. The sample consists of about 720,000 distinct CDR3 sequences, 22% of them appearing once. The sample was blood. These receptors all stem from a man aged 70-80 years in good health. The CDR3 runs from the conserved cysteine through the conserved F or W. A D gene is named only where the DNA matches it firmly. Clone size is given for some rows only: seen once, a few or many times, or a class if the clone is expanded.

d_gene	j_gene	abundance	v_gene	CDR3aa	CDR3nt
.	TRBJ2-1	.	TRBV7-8	CASSSRDEGDEQFF	TGTGCCAGCAGCTCACGGGACGAAGGGGATGAGCAGTTCTTC
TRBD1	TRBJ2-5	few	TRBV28	CASTVGDRAETQYF	TGTGCCAGCACCGTAGGGGACAGGGCGGAGACCCAGTACTTC
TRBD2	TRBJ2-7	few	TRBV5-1	CASSWMGGGAHEQYF	TGCGCCAGCAGCTGGATGGGCGGGGGGGCTCACGAGCAGTACTTC
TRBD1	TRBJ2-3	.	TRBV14	CASSPDLGQLLDTQYF	TGTGCCAGCAGCCCTGACCTGGGACAGCTGCTAGATACGCAGTATTTT
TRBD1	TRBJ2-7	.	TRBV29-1	CSVWDRDYEQYF	TGCAGCGTTTGGGACAGGGACTACGAGCAGTACTTC
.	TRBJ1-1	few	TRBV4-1	CASSQELVLRAFF	TGCGCCAGCAGCCAAGAATTGGTACTTAGAGCTTTCTTT
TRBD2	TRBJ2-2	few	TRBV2	CASNRDYPNTGELFF	TGTGCCAGCAATCGGGACTACCCGAACACCGGGGAGCTGTTTTTT
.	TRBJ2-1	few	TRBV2	CASSETEQFF	TGTGCCAGCAGTGAAACTGAGCAGTTCTTC
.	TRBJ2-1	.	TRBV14	CASSQVWGEQFF	TGTGCCAGCAGCCAAGTTTGGGGTGAGCAGTTCTTC
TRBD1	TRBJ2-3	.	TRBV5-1	CASSLLGQGTTDTQYF	TGCGCCAGCAGCTTGTTAGGACAGGGGACCACAGATACGCAGTATTTT
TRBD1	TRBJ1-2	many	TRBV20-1	CSALPGQGPGYTF	TGCAGTGCTCTACCCGGACAGGGACCTGGCTACACCTTC
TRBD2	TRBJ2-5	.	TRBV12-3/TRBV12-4	CASSFGVAGGLQETQYF	TGTGCCAGCAGTTTTGGGGTAGCGGGGGGGCTACAAGAGACCCAGTACTTC
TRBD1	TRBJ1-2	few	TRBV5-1	CASSLGAQGVGYGYTF	TGCGCCAGCAGCTTGGGAGCACAGGGGGTCGGCTATGGCTACACCTTC
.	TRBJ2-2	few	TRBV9	CASSVGGSGELFF	TGTGCCAGCAGCGTAGGAGGGTCCGGGGAGCTGTTTTTT